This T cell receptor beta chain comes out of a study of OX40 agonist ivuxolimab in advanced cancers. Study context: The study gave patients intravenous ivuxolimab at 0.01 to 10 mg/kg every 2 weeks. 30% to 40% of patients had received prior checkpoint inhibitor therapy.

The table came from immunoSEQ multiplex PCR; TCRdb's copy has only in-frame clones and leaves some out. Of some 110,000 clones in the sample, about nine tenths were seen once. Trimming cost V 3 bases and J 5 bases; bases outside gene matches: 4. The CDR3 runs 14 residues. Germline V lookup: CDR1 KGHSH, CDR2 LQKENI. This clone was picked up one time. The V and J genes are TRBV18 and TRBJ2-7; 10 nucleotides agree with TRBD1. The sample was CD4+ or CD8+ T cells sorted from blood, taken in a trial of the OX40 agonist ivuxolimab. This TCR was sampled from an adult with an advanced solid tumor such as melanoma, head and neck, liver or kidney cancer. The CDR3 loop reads CASSPIGQGDEQYF. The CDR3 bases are TGTGCCAGCTCACCCATTGGACAGGGGGACGAGCAGTACTTC. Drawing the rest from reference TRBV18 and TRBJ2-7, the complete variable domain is NAGVMQNPRHLVRRRGQEARLRCSPMKGHSHVYWYRQLPEEGLKFMVYLQKENIIDESGMPKERFSAEFPKEGPSILRIQQVVRGDSAAYFCASSPIGQGDEQYFGPGTRLTVT.